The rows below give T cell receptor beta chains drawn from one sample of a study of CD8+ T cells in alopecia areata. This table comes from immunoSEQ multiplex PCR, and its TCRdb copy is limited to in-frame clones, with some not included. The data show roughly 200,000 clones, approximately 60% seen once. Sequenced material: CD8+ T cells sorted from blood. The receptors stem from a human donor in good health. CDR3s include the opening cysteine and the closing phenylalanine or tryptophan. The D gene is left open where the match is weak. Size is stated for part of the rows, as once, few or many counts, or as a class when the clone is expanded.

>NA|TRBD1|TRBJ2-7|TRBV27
CASSPGTGPYEQYF
TGTGCCAGCAGCCCCGGGACAGGACCCTACGAGCAGTACTTC
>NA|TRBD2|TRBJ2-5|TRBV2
CASSPGAGSETQYF
TGTGCCAGCAGTCCCGGAGCGGGGAGTGAGACCCAGTACTTC
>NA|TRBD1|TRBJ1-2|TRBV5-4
CASSLKGQGIRGYTF
TGTGCCAGCAGCTTGAAAGGACAGGGGATCCGTGGCTACACCTTC
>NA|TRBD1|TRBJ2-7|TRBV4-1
CASSHPLTGDNEQYF
TGCGCCAGCAGCCACCCCTTGACAGGGGACAACGAGCAGTACTTC
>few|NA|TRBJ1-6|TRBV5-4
CASSLEGRTLHF
TGTGCCAGCAGCTTGGAGGGGCGCACCCTCCACTTT
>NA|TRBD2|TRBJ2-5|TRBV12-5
CASGETGTSEETQYF
TGTGCTAGTGGCGAAACCGGGACTAGCGAAGAGACCCAGTACTTC
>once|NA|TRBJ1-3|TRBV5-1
CASSLEKAGNTIYF
TGCGCCAGCAGCTTGGAGAAAGCTGGAAACACCATATATTTT
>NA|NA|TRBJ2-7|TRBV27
CASSSGSIYEQYF
TGTGCCAGCAGTTCGGGCAGTATCTACGAGCAGTACTTC
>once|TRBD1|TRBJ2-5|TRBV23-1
CASSQTGNGETQYF
TGCGCCAGCAGTCAGACAGGGAACGGGGAGACCCAGTACTTC
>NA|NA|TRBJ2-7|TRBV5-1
CASSLGDSSYEQYF
TGCGCCAGCAGCTTGGGCGACAGCTCCTACGAGCAGTACTTC
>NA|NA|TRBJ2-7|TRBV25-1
CASSDRGEQYF
TGTGCCAGCAGTGATAGGGGCGAGCAGTACTTC
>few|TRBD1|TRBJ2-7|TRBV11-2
CASSFGTGYEQYF
TGTGCCAGCAGCTTCGGGACAGGGTACGAGCAGTACTTC
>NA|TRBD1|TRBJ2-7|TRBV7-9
CASSLAPQGSPYEQYF
TGTGCCAGCAGCTTAGCGCCACAGGGGAGCCCCTACGAGCAGTACTTC
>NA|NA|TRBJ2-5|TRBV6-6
CASRKETQYF
TGTGCCAGCAGGAAAGAGACCCAGTACTTC
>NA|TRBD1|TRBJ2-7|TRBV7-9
CASTLQGTEQYF
TGTGCCAGCACACTACAGGGGACCGAGCAGTACTTC
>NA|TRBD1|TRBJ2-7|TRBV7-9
CASSSQGDRYEQYF
TGTGCCAGCAGTTCCCAGGGGGACCGCTACGAGCAGTACTTC
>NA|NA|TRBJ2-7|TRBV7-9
CASSHTRSFHEQYF
TGTGCCAGCAGCCATACCCGGTCGTTTCACGAGCAGTACTTC
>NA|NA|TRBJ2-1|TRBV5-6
CASSLGRGEQFF
TGTGCCAGCAGCTTGGGTCGGGGTGAGCAGTTCTTC
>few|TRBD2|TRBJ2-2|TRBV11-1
CASSSSGGVDTGELFF
TGTGCCAGCAGCTCCTCGGGAGGGGTGGATACCGGGGAGCTGTTTTTT
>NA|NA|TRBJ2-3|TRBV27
CASSLVAGATDTQYF
TGTGCCAGCAGTTTGGTGGCAGGGGCCACAGATACGCAGTATTTT
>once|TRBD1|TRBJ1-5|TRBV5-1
CASSLARGLGNQPQHF
TGCGCCAGCAGCTTGGCCAGGGGGTTGGGCAATCAGCCCCAGCATTTT
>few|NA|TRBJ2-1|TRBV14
CASSHPLEGGRYNEQFF
TGTGCCAGCAGCCACCCGTTGGAGGGGGGACGGTACAATGAGCAGTTCTTC
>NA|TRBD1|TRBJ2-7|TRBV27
CASSLRDRGSYEQYF
TGTGCCAGCAGTCTCCGGGACAGGGGCTCCTACGAGCAGTACTTC
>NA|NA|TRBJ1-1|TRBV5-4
CASSPDNTEAFF
TGTGCCAGCAGCCCGGATAACACTGAAGCTTTCTTT
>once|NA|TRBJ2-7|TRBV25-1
CASSDRTSSYEQYF
TGTGCCAGCAGTGACAGGACAAGCTCCTACGAGCAGTACTTC
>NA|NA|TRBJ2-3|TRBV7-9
CASSLRLAGTDTQYF
TGTGCCAGCAGCTTAAGGCTAGCCGGCACAGATACGCAGTATTTT
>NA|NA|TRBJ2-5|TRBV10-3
CAISGAGVQETQYF
TGTGCCATCAGTGGGGCAGGGGTCCAAGAGACCCAGTACTTC
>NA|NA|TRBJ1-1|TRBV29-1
CSVEKQGLTFF
TGCAGCGTAGAAAAACAGGGTTTAACTTTCTTT
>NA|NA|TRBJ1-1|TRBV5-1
CASSLGQNMNTEAFF
TGCGCCAGCAGCTTGGGACAGAACATGAACACTGAAGCTTTCTTT
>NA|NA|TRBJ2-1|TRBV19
CASSMSVEQFF
TGTGCCAGTAGTATGAGCGTAGAGCAGTTCTTC
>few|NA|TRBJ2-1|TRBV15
CATSRIIDEQFF
TGTGCCACCAGCAGAATAATAGATGAGCAGTTCTTC
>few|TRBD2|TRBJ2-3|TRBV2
CASTPGRGSTDTQYF
TGTGCCAGCACCCCCGGGCGGGGGAGCACAGATACGCAGTATTTT
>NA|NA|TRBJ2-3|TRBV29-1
CSVEGYESSGVSTDTQYF
TGCAGCGTAGAGGGGTATGAGAGTAGCGGCGTTAGCACAGATACGCAGTATTTT
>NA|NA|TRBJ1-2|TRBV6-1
CASTMGLAAF
TGTGCCAGCACCATGGGCCTCGCCGCCTTC
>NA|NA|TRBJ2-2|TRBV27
CASSPRPFRGELFF
TGTGCCAGCAGTCCCCGGCCGTTTCGGGGGGAGCTGTTTTTT
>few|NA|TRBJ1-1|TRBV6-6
CASSYKGNTEAFF
TGTGCCAGCAGTTACAAGGGGAACACTGAAGCTTTCTTT
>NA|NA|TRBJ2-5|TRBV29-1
CSVAGPRHMARLETQYF
TGCAGCGTTGCCGGGCCGAGGCACATGGCCAGACTCGAGACCCAGTACTTC
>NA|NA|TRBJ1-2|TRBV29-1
CSVVTGLSPGYTF
TGCAGCGTTGTAACAGGGCTTTCGCCAGGCTACACCTTC
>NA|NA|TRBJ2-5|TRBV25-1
CASSEFEGQGRETQYF
TGTGCCAGCAGTGAATTTGAAGGGCAGGGTCGGGAGACCCAGTACTTC
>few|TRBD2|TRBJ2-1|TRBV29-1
CSGALSPSGKNYNEQFF
TGCAGCGGCGCACTTTCGCCTAGCGGGAAAAACTACAATGAGCAGTTCTTC
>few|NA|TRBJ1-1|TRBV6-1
CASIGQGNTEAFF
TGTGCCAGCATCGGACAAGGGAACACTGAAGCTTTCTTT
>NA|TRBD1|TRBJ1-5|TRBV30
CAWTPDRVDQPQHF
TGTGCCTGGACCCCCGACAGGGTTGATCAGCCCCAGCATTTT
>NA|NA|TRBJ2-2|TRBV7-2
CASSPIRGELFF
TGTGCCAGCAGCCCGATCCGCGGGGAGCTGTTTTTT
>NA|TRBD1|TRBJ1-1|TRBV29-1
CSVTKGYRGDTEAFF
TGCAGCGTGACTAAGGGATACAGGGGTGACACTGAAGCTTTCTTT
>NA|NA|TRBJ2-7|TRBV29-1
CSFKAAGPYEQYF
TGCAGCTTTAAAGCGGCAGGACCGTACGAGCAGTACTTC
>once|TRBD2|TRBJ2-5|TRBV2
CASSEGTSWEETQYF
TGTGCCAGCAGTGAAGGGACTAGCTGGGAAGAGACCCAGTACTTC
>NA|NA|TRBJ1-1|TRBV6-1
CASWPGTNTEAFF
TGTGCCAGCTGGCCTGGGACGAACACTGAAGCTTTCTTT
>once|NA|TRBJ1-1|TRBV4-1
CASSQDPLGTEAFF
TGCGCCAGCAGCCAAGACCCCCTGGGGACTGAAGCTTTCTTT
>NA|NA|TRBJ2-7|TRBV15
CATSRDRPFYEQYF
TGTGCCACCAGCAGAGACAGGCCTTTCTACGAGCAGTACTTC
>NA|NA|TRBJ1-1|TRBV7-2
CASSLMAEAFF
TGTGCCAGCAGCTTAATGGCTGAAGCTTTCTTT
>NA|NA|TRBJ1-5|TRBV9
CASSVSLGVNQPQHF
TGTGCCAGCAGCGTTTCTCTGGGGGTCAACCAGCCCCAGCATTTT
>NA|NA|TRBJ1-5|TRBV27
CASSSTWGVYQPQHF
TGTGCCAGCAGTTCCACGTGGGGGGTTTATCAGCCCCAGCATTTT